This paragraph reports one TCR beta chain. The CDR3 sequence is 13 residues long. This sample stems from a study of monozygotic twins with inflammatory bowel disease. After re-calling the 5' RACE reads, TCRdb lists one entry per CDR3 protein, DNA absent. Recorded here are over 200,000 distinct CDR3 sequences; the top ten clones represent under 8.5%. The chain couples TRBV12-3 or TRBV12-4 to TRBJ2-1; TCRdb lists TRBD2, though no DNA is available to test this call. This receptor was obtained from a human donor with ulcerative colitis or Crohn's disease, or a healthy co-twin of an affected twin (not recorded which). The sample consisted of blood. CDR3 amino acids: CASNSQGLGEQFF.